A selection of T cell receptor beta chains follows, all from one sample in a study of T cell changes during pregnancy in multiple sclerosis. This table comes from immunoSEQ multiplex PCR, and its TCRdb copy is limited to in-frame clones, with some not included. The sample records approximately 96,000 clones, approximately 90% being singletons. The source material was peripheral blood, sampled after pregnancy. The receptors stem from a female donor in good health, enrolled as a control in a pregnancy study. Both conserved end residues are part of each CDR3.

cdr3_aa | v_call
CASSPQGALRKSPLHF | TRBV6-6
CASSRSDTFVSNQPQHF | TRBV2
CASRPPGELETQYF | TRBV6-6
CASSQGLLETQYF | TRBV13
CASSFWTGYPYEQYF | TRBV27
CATSRVRLAGVLGYEQYF | TRBV15
CASSQAYRARYEQYF | TRBV14
CASSYSQGFTEAFF | TRBV6-5
CAGLGRGPGGYTF | TRBV25-1
CASSARQGVNTGELFF | TRBV7-6
CASSQDTTSDYNEQFF | TRBV14
CSAGGTDQETQYF | TRBV29-1
CASSQGGLAMNTGELFF | TRBV4-2
CASSPSWRGPIYEQYF | TRBV7-6
CASSVDRAKNIQYF | TRBV9
CASSPDSFSYEQYF | TRBV7-2
CASSQAGLAGDEQFF | TRBV4-1
CASMESAGPGGYTF | TRBV7-9
CASSLTGNYGYTF | TRBV27
CASSHARGNQPQHF | TRBV7-9
CASSSPAGGSSGNTIYF | TRBV7-9
CASSHTGGSTYEQYF | TRBV6-5
CASSLGRSAGETQYF | TRBV6-5
CARGQGNYGYTF | TRBV30
CATSRVAGGRVNEQFF | TRBV15
CASSLGRRGRGTEAFF | TRBV13
CASSLGSGRSGTYEQYF | TRBV28
CASSETGTGGREKLFF | TRBV11-1
CASGATAGESDTQYF | TRBV6-1
CASSFLGQRNTGELFF | TRBV27
CASSITVGQPQHF | TRBV19
CASRTGIYEQYF | TRBV28
CASSERTGGGEKLFF | TRBV2
CSVGGVGRAMPQHF | TRBV29-1
CASRSNRGVHTGELFF | TRBV11-2
CATSPGTGDTDTQYF | TRBV6-4
CASSPVDSANTEAFF | TRBV5-1
CASSIGWAGTSTSDTQYF | TRBV19
CASSFRLERNEQFF | TRBV27
CASSVGRATTDTQYF | TRBV9
CASLYEGSETQYF | TRBV2
CASSSSFWGLMNTEAFF | TRBV5-6
CASRRDTPSGNTIYF | TRBV2
CASSSHAGGGELFF | TRBV7-6
CASSLGWRDYLEAFF | TRBV11-2
CASSFLSGQETQYF | TRBV11-2
CASSLVVAGLETQYF | TRBV11-2
CASSHPGMNTEAFF | TRBV4-1
CASSIGRWAGFSYGYTF | TRBV19
CASSYRESSYNEQFF | TRBV6-6
CASSKTGGVAKNIQYF | TRBV21-1
CAGDTEAFF | TRBV7-9
CASSSRPGGGAGELFF | TRBV7-6
CASSLGTGSYEQYF | TRBV7-9
CASSQQGALNTEAFF | TRBV14
CASNAGLRAWGYTF | TRBV10-1
CASSINPTTGDNYGYTF | TRBV19
CASSSNLPGQGNYGYTF | TRBV7-9